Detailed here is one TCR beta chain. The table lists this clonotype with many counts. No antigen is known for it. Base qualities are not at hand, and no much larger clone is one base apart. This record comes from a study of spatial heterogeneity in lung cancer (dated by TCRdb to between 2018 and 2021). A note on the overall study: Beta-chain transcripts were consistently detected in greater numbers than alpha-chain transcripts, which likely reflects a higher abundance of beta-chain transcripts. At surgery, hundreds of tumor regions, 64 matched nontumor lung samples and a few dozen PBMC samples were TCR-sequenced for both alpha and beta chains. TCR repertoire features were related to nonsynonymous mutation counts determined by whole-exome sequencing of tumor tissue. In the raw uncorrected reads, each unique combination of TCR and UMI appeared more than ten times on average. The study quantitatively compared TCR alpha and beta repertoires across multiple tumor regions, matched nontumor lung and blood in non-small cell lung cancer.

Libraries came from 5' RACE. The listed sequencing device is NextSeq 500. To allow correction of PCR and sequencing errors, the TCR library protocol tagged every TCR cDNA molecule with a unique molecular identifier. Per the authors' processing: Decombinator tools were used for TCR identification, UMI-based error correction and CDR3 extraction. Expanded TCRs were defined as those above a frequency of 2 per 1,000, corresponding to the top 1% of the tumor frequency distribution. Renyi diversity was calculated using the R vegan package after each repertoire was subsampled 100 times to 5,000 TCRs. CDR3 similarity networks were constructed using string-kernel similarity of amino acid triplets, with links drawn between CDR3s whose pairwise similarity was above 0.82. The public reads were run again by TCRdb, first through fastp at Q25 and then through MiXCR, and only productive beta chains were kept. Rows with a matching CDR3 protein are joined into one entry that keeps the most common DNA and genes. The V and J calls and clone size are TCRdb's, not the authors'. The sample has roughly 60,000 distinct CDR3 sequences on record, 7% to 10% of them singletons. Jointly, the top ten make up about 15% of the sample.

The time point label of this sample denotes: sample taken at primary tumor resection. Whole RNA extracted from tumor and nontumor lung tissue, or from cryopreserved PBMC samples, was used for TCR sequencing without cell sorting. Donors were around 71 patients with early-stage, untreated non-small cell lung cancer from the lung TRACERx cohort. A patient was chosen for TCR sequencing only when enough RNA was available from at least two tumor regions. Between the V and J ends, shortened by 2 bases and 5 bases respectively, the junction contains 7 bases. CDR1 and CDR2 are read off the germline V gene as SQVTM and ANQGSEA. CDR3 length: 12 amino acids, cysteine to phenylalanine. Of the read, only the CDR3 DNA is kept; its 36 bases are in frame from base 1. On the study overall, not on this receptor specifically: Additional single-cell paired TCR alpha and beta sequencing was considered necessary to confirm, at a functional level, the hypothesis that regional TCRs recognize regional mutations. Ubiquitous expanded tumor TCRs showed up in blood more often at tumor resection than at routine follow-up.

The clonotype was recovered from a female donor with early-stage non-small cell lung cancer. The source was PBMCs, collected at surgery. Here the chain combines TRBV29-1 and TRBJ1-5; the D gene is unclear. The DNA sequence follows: TGCAGCGTTGAAATGGGTGATCAGCCCCAGCATTTT. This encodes CSVEMGDQPQHF.